The 5 T cell receptor beta chains reported below all come from one sample, sequenced in a study of shared clonotypes between healthy human individuals. Libraries were prepared by immunoSEQ multiplex PCR; TCRdb keeps only in-frame clonotypes and omits some of them. Of tens of thousands of clones in the sample, 62% are singletons; the top ten hold roughly 49%. The specimen was memory CD8+ T cells sorted from blood. The subset denotes: CD45RO+ cells pooled with CCR7-negative TemRA cells. Source of these receptors: a man younger than 45 in good health.

The chain joins TRBV10-3 to TRBJ2-7; D might be TRBD2 (6 bases). V gave up 4 bases and J gave up 0 bases, with 19 bases separating them. CDR3 length: 17 residues. Per the germline V gene, CDR1 is ENHRY and CDR2 is SYGVKD. The CDR3 sequence is CAISVQSKTGDSYEQYF. CDR3 sequence (DNA): TGTGCCATCAGTGTCCAAAGTAAAACGGGGGACTCCTACGAGCAGTACTTC.

CDR3 amino acids: CSVAWTSGRVTLGGELFF. CDR3 nucleotide sequence: TGCAGCGTTGCCTGGACTAGCGGGAGGGTCACACTCGGCGGGGAGCTGTTTTTT. The chain recombines TRBV29-1 with TRBJ2-2; the match to TRBD2 covers 15 bases. The CDR3 has 18 residues. The V gene end was trimmed by 4 bases and the J gene end by 7 bases; junction bases not matched to a gene: 13. The germline V gene has CDR1 SQVTM and CDR2 ANQGSEA.

This chain links TRBV4-3 with TRBJ2-3; 10 positions agree with TRBD2. The CDR3 has 18 residues. V lost 4 bases, J lost 4 bases, and 14 bases stayed unmatched. The V gene's germline CDR1 is LGHNA and CDR2 YSLEER. This chain's CDR3 is CASSRTLLSSGSSDTQYF. The CDR3, as DNA: TGCGCCAGCAGCCGAACCTTACTTTCTAGCGGGAGTTCAGATACGCAGTATTTT.

Written as DNA, the CDR3 is TGTGCCACCTCTTTCTCGACAGCATTTGATTACAATGAGCAGTTCTTC. Amino acid sequence: CATSFSTAFDYNEQFF. The chain recombines TRBV27 with TRBJ2-1; D is perhaps TRBD1 (5 bases). The CDR3 loop spans 16 amino acids. Germline CDR1 reads MNHEY; CDR2 reads SMNVEV (reference sequence). Trimming shortened V by 10 bases and J by 4 bases, and 23 bases separated the two germline ends.

This clone came up once. The chain is built from TRBV5-1 and TRBJ2-7; 7 bases match TRBD2. Germline CDR1 and CDR2: SGHRS and YFSETQ. There are 14 residues in the CDR3. V was pared by 4 bases and J by 4 bases, with 8 bases of the junction left unmatched. The CDR3 sequence: CASSRRTSLYEQYF. CDR3 nucleotides: TGCGCCAGCAGCAGGAGGACTAGTCTTTACGAGCAGTACTTC.